The entry below gives a single TCR beta chain sequence along with its context. The data are from a study of blood T cell repertoires in COVID-19. TCRdb's copy holds only in-frame clones and misses some; the assay was immunoSEQ multiplex PCR. The sample has 45,000 to 65,000 clones; roughly nine tenths are singletons. This CDR3 region has 13 residues. CDR1 and CDR2 (germline): MNHEY, SVGAGI. V was cut by 6 bases and J by 2 bases, with 10 bases left in between. V is TRBV6-5 and J is TRBJ1-1; D not certain. This TCR was sampled from a human donor in a cohort sampled during active COVID-19. Sequenced material: peripheral blood. CDR3 sequence reads: CASSPLPNTEAFF. For the CDR3, the DNA is TGTGCCAGCAGCCCACTCCCCAACACTGAAGCTTTCTTT.